This TCR beta chain stems from a study of cytomegalovirus exposure and HLA in healthy donors. Overall study results and limits: An analysis was carried out later, and it reportedly showed fewer N-insertions in an Asian-associated ancestry cluster than the approximately 700-donor mean.

On this clone itself: Its antigen is undetermined.

Vbeta (60) and Jbeta (13) primers were used in the PCR. Profiled with immunoSEQ multiplex PCR; TCRdb holds only in-frame clones, not every one. This table has roughly 200,000 clones, around nine tenths appearing once. Unmatched junction bases numbered 13, after V lost 4 bases and J lost 4 bases. The CDR3 sequence is 18 residues long. The V gene's germline CDR1 is MGHRA and CDR2 YSYEKL. The chain is built from TRBV4-1 and TRBJ2-1; 10 bases map to TRBD1. The sequenced sample was PBMCs. This clonotype originated in a woman aged 18-29 years in good health and CMV-seronegative. CDR3 sequence (DNA): TGCGCCAGCAGCCGCTCCCAAAACCGGGACAGGGGATACAATGAGCAGTTCTTC. Translating gives CASSRSQNRDRGYNEQFF.